These T cell receptor beta chains were read from a single sample in a study of blood T cell repertoires in COVID-19. Data came from immunoSEQ multiplex PCR; TCRdb stores just in-frame clones and leaves some out. The profile shows hundreds of thousands of clones, 85% to 90% of them singletons. The specimen sequenced was peripheral blood. These receptors were taken from a woman under 30 with acute or convalescent COVID-19. Each CDR3 is given with its conserved first and last residue. The size of a clone is reported for some rows only, either as once, few or many, or as a class for expanded clones.

J: TRBJ2-3; V: TRBV6-5; size: NA; CDR3: CASTSGGGRTDTQYF
J: TRBJ2-3; V: TRBV6-5; size: NA; CDR3: CAGATGTSKTGQYF
J: TRBJ2-7; V: TRBV10-3; size: once; CDR3: CATRLRDSLPYEQYF
J: TRBJ1-1; V: TRBV7-9; size: NA; CDR3: CASSHLGGTEAFF
J: TRBJ1-1; V: TRBV6-2/TRBV6-3; size: NA; CDR3: CASSTTGVGNTEAFF
J: TRBJ2-2; V: TRBV12-5; size: few; CDR3: CASDADGTGELFF
J: TRBJ1-1; V: TRBV19; size: NA; CDR3: CASSRTGTGGTEAFF
J: TRBJ2-1; V: TRBV2; size: NA; CDR3: CASSEEGAGIYNEQFF
J: TRBJ2-2; V: TRBV7-9; size: NA; CDR3: CASSPPPGQGAFGELFF
J: TRBJ1-1; V: TRBV6-6; size: once; CDR3: CASRPYGGNTEAFF
J: TRBJ1-6; V: TRBV5-6; size: NA; CDR3: CASSTWTGIVYSPLHF
J: TRBJ2-1; V: TRBV27; size: NA; CDR3: CASGWTGGYNEQFF
J: TRBJ2-1; V: TRBV30; size: NA; CDR3: CAWSVLNEQFF
J: TRBJ2-1; V: TRBV7-9; size: NA; CDR3: CASSSPFEQFF
J: TRBJ1-2; V: TRBV27; size: NA; CDR3: CASTPSGQGKSRGGYTF
J: TRBJ1-1; V: TRBV30; size: NA; CDR3: CAWVGQGVIMNTEAFF
J: TRBJ2-1; V: TRBV5-1; size: NA; CDR3: CASSFTAGYYNEQFF
J: TRBJ2-7; V: TRBV27; size: NA; CDR3: CASRNRDRPYSYEQYF
J: TRBJ1-2; V: TRBV19; size: NA; CDR3: CATKRDSRANYGYTF
J: TRBJ2-7; V: TRBV27; size: NA; CDR3: CASSLSMAVEQYF
J: TRBJ1-6; V: TRBV30; size: few; CDR3: CAWIDGLFNSPLHF
J: TRBJ2-3; V: TRBV5-4; size: NA; CDR3: CASSYHQGGGTDTQYF
J: TRBJ1-3; V: TRBV12-3/TRBV12-4; size: few; CDR3: CATSSRSGNTIYF
J: TRBJ1-1; V: TRBV3-1/TRBV3-2; size: few; CDR3: CASSQDLRQGGTEAFF
J: TRBJ2-5; V: TRBV2; size: NA; CDR3: CASGTSGKETQYF
J: TRBJ2-7; V: TRBV5-1; size: once; CDR3: CASSLDRGYEQYF
J: TRBJ1-2; V: TRBV4-1; size: NA; CDR3: CASSQDRAGGFYGYTF
J: TRBJ1-5; V: TRBV9; size: NA; CDR3: CASSVDPGGQPQHF
J: TRBJ1-1; V: TRBV5-4; size: NA; CDR3: CASRVGGRIEAFF
J: TRBJ1-1; V: TRBV6-5; size: NA; CDR3: CASTGSTREAFF
J: TRBJ1-2; V: TRBV7-2; size: NA; CDR3: CASSLNPGQGKFGYTF
J: TRBJ2-3; V: TRBV6-5; size: NA; CDR3: CASRGGTGRTDTQYF
J: TRBJ1-2; V: TRBV12-3/TRBV12-4; size: NA; CDR3: CASSLADRPSF
J: TRBJ1-1; V: TRBV30; size: NA; CDR3: CAWSVRGGGRAFF
J: TRBJ2-3; V: TRBV21-1; size: once; CDR3: CASRWLAGGPVTDTQYF
J: TRBJ2-2; V: TRBV9; size: NA; CDR3: CASSALGSGELFF
J: TRBJ2-5; V: TRBV21-1; size: NA; CDR3: CASPQPGKQETQYF
J: TRBJ1-5; V: TRBV6-5; size: NA; CDR3: CASSYSRNNQPQHF
J: TRBJ2-3; V: TRBV6-4; size: NA; CDR3: CASSDSTSGGKDTQYF
J: TRBJ1-6; V: TRBV4-2; size: NA; CDR3: CASSQADSTWDSPLHF
J: TRBJ2-7; V: TRBV3-1/TRBV3-2; size: NA; CDR3: CASSPTNQGKQYF
J: TRBJ2-7; V: TRBV19; size: NA; CDR3: CASSSGQTRYEQYF
J: TRBJ2-1; V: TRBV7-8; size: NA; CDR3: CASSSRDTPYNEQFF
J: TRBJ1-5; V: TRBV6-2/TRBV6-3; size: NA; CDR3: CASSLDSYSNQPQHF
J: TRBJ2-1; V: TRBV12-3/TRBV12-4; size: NA; CDR3: CASSLGQADEQFF
J: TRBJ1-2; V: TRBV21-1; size: once; CDR3: CASSKARTCYGYTF
J: TRBJ1-1; V: TRBV30; size: NA; CDR3: CASHPSPEAFF
J: TRBJ2-1; V: TRBV19; size: NA; CDR3: CASTWGPYNEQFF
J: TRBJ1-5; V: TRBV9; size: NA; CDR3: CASSVGDRATQPQHF
J: TRBJ2-1; V: TRBV13; size: NA; CDR3: CASSSGLAGGFGQFF
J: TRBJ2-1; V: TRBV18; size: NA; CDR3: CASSPTGTSAANEQFF
J: TRBJ1-5; V: TRBV28; size: NA; CDR3: CASRATDGSGSNQPQHF
J: TRBJ1-4; V: TRBV6-6; size: once; CDR3: CASSRLDHNEKLFF
J: TRBJ1-6; V: TRBV28; size: NA; CDR3: CASSSGGESFSPLHF
J: TRBJ2-2; V: TRBV11-2; size: NA; CDR3: CASSLVQANTGELFF